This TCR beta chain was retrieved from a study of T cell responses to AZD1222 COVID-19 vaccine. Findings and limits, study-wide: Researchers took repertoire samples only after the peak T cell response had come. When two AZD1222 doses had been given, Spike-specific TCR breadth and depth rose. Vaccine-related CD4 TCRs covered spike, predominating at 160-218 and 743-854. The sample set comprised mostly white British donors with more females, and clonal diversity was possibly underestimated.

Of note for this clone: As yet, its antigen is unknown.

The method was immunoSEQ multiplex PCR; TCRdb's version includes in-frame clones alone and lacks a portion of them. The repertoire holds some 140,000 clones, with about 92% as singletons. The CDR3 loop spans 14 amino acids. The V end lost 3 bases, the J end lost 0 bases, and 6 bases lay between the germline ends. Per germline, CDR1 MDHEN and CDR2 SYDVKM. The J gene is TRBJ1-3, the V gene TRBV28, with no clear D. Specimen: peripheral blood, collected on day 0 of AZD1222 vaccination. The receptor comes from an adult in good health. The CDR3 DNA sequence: TGTGCCAGCAGTTTCAGTAACTCTGGAAACACCATATATTTT. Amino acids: CASSFSNSGNTIYF. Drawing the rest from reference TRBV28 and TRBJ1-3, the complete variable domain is DVKVTQSSRYLVKRTGEKVFLECVQDMDHENMFWYRQDPGLGLRLIYFSYDVKMKEKGDIPEGYSVSREKKERFSLILESASTNQTSMYLCASSFSNSGNTIYFGEGSWLTVV.